This TCR beta chain was profiled in a study of blood T cell repertoires in COVID-19. Using immunoSEQ multiplex PCR, the repertoire was profiled, and TCRdb retains in-frame clones only, with some absent. The table lists 200,000 to 250,000 clones, about 85% of them singletons. In the case of this clone: Its ends do not fully match the called genes, so a read error is possible.

Sample: peripheral blood. The TCR sequence derives from a woman of 80 years or more with active or convalescent COVID-19.

CDR3 residues: CASTSFDF. The CDR3 DNA reads as TGTGCCAGCACCTCCTTTGACTTC. The rearrangement joins TRBV2 to TRBJ2-5; D call uncertain. Per the germline V gene, CDR1 is SNHLY and CDR2 is FYNNEI. This CDR3 comprises 8 residues.